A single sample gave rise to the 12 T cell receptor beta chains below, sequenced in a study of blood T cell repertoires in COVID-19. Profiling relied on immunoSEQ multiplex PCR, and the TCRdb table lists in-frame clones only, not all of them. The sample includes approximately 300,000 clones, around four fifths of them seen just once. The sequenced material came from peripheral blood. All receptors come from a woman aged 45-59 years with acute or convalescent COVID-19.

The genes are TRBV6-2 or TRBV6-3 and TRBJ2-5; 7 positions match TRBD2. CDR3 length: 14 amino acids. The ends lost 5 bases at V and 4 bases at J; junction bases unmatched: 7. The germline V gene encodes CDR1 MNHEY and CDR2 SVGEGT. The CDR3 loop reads CASSRDYEGETQYF. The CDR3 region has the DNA TGTGCCAGCAGTCGGGACTATGAGGGAGAGACCCAGTACTTC.

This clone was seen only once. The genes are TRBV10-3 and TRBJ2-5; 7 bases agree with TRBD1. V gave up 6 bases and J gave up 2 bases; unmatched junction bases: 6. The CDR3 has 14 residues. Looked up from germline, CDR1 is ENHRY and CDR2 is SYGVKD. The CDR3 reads CAIRAGTAQETQYF. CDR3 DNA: TGTGCCATCAGAGCCGGGACAGCTCAAGAGACCCAGTACTTC.

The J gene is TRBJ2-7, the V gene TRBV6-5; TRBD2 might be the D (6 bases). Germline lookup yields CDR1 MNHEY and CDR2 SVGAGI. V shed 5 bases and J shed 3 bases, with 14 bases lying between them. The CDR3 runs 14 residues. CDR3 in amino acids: CASSLLPGLYEQYV. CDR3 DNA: TGTGCCAGCAGTCTACTACCGGGACTCTACGAGCAGTACGTC.

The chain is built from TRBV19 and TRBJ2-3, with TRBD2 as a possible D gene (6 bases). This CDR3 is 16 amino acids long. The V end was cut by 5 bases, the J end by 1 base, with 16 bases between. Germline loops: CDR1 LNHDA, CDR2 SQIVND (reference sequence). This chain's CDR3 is CASSGRTTERTDTQYF. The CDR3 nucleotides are TGTGCCAGTAGTGGGCGGACTACCGAACGCACAGATACGCAGTATTTT.

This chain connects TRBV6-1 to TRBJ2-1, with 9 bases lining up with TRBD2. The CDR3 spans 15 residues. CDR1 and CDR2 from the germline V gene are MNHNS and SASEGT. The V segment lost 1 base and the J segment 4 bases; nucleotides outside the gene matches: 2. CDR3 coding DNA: TGTGCCAGCAGTGAAGGCAGCGGGGGGTACAATGAGCAGTTCTTC. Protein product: CASSEGSGGYNEQFF.

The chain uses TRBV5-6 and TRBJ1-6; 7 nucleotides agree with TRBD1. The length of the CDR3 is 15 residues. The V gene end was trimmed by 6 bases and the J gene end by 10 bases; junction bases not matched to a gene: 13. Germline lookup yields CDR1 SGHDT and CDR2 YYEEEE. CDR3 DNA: TGTGCCAGCACCTCCCCCCAGGGGGAAGGGTCACCCCTCCACTTT. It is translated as CASTSPQGEGSPLHF.

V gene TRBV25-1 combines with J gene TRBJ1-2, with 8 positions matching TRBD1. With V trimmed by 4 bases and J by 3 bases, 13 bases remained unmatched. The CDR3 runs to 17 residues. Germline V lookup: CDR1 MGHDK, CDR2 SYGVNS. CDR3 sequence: CASSGFMDREGDYGYTF. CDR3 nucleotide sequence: TGTGCCAGCAGTGGATTTATGGACAGGGAGGGGGACTATGGCTACACCTTC.

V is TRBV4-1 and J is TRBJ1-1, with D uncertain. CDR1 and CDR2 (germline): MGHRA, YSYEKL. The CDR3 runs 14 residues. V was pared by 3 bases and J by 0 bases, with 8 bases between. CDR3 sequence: CASSQTRVNTEAFF. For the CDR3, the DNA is TGCGCCAGCAGCCAGACTAGGGTGAACACTGAAGCTTTCTTT.

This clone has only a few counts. CDR3 coding DNA: TGTGCCAGCAGCCCCCGGGACAGGGGATTAGACGGGGAGCTGTTTTTT. Protein product: CASSPRDRGLDGELFF. This chain connects TRBV5-6 to TRBJ2-2; TRBD1 agrees at 10 bases. The CDR3 consists of 16 residues. V gave up 4 bases and J gave up 7 bases; unmatched junction bases: 10. In germline, CDR1 is SGHDT, CDR2 YYEEEE.

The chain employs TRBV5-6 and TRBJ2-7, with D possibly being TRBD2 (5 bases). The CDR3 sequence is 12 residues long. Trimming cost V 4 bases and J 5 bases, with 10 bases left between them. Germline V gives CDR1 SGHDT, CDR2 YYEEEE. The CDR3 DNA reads TGTGCCAGCAGCCCCAACGGGAACGAGCAGTACGTC. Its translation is CASSPNGNEQYV.

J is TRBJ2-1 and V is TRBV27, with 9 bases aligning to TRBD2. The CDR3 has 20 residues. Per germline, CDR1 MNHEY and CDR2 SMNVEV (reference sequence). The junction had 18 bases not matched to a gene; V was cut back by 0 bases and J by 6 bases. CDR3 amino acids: CASSLSWDYSGSLPPNEQFF. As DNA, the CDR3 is TGTGCCAGCAGTTTATCGTGGGACTATAGCGGGAGTCTCCCCCCCAATGAGCAGTTCTTC.

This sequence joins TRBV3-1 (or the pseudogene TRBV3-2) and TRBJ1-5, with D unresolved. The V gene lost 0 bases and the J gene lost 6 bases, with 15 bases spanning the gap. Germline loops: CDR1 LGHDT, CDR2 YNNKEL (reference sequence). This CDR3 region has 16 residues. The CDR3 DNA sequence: TGTGCCAGCAGCCAAGATTCCCCCGGGGTGGGTCAGCCCCAGCATTTT. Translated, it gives CASSQDSPGVGQPQHF.